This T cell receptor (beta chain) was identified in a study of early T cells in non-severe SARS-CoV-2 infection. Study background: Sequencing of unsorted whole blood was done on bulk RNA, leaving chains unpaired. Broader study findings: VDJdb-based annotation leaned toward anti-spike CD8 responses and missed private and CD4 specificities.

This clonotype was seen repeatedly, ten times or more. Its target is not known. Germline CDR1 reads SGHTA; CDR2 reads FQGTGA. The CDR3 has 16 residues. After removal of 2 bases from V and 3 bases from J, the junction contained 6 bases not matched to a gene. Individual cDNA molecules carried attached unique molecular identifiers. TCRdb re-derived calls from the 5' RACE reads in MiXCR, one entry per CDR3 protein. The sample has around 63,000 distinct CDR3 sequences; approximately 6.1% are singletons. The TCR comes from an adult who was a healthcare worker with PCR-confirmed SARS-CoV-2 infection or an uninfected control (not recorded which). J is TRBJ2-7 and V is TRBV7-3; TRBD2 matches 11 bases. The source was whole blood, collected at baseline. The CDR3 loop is CASSLSRTSGFYEQYF. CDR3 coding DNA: TGTGCCAGCAGCTTATCGCGGACTAGCGGGTTCTACGAGCAGTACTTC.